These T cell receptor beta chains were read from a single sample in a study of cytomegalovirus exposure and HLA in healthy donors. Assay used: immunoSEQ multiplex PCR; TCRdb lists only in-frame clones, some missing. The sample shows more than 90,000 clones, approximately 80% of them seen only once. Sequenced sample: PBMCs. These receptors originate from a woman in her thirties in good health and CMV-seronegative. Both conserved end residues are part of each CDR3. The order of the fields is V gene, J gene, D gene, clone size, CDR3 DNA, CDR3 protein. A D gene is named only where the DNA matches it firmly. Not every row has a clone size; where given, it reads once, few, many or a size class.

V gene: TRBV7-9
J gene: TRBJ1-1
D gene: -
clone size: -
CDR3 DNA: TGTGCCAGCAGCTTCTCTCGAGCCACTGAAGCTTTCTTT
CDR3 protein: CASSFSRATEAFF

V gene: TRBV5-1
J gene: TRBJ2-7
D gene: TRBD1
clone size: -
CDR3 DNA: TGCGCCAGCAGCTTCGGACAGGGGAACGAGCAGTACTTC
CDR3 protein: CASSFGQGNEQYF

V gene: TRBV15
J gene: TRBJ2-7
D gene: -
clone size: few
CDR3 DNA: TGTGCCACCAGCAGAGAGTTGTGGCAGTTTGGTGAGCAGTACTTC
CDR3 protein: CATSRELWQFGEQYF

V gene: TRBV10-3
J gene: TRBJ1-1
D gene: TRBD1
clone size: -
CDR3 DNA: TGTGCCGCGGAGGGGGCAGACACTGAAGCTTTCTTT
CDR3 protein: CAAEGADTEAFF

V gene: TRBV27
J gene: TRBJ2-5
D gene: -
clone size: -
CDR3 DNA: TGTGCCAGCAAAGGGGGGGGGTTGAGTCTCCAAGAGACCCAGTACTTC
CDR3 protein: CASKGGGLSLQETQYF

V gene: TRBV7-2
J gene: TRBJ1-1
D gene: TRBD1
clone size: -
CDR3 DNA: TGTGCCAGCAGCTCCCCACAGGGGGGGAAGACTGAAGCTTTCTTT
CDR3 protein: CASSSPQGGKTEAFF

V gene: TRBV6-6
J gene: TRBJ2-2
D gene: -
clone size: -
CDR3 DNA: TGTGCCAGCAGTTACAGGGGAACCGGGGAGCTGTTTTTT
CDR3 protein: CASSYRGTGELFF

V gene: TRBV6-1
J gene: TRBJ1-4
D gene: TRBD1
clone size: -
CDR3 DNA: TGTGCCAGCAGCTTCTCCGGGACAGAAAATGAAAAACTGTTTTTT
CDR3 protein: CASSFSGTENEKLFF

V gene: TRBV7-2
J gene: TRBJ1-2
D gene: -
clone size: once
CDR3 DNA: TGTGCCAGCAGCTTACATAGCTATGGCTACACCTTC
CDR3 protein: CASSLHSYGYTF

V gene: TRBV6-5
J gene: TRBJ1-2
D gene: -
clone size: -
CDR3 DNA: TGTGCCAGCGCCAACCTTCACTTAGCTAACTATGGCTACACCTTC
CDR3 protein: CASANLHLANYGYTF

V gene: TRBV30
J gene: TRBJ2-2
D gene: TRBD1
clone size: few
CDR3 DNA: TGTGCCTGGAGTTTGGGACAGGGGTCGACCGGGGAGCTGTTTTTT
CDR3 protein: CAWSLGQGSTGELFF

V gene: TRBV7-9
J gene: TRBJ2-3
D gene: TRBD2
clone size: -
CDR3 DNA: TGTGCCAGCAGCTACCGTTTGCTAGCGGCGGAGCAGTATTTT
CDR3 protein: CASSYRLLAAEQYF

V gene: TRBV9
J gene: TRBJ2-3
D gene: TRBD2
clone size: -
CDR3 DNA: TGTGCCAGCAGCGTAATCGGGGGAGGGGACACAGATACGCAGTATTTT
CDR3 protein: CASSVIGGGDTDTQYF

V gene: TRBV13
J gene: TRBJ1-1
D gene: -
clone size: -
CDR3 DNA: TGTGCCAGCAGCCAAAACACTGAAGCTTTCTTT
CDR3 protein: CASSQNTEAFF

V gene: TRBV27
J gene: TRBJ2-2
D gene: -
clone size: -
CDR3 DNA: TGTGCCAGCAGTTTACAGGTCGCGAACACCGGGGAGCTGTTTTTT
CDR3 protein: CASSLQVANTGELFF

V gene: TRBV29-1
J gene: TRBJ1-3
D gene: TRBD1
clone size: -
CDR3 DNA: TGCAGCGTTGGGACAGGGCTCGCCTCTGGAAACACCATATATTTT
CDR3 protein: CSVGTGLASGNTIYF

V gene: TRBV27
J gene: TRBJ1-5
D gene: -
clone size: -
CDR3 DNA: TGTGCCAGCGGCAGGGAATTCCAGCCCCAGCATTTT
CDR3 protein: CASGREFQPQHF

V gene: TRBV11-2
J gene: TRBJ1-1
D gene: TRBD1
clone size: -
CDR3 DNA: TGTGCCAGCAGGACAGGGGTTGAAGCTTTCTTT
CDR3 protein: CASRTGVEAFF